This T cell receptor beta chain was recovered during a study of cytomegalovirus exposure and HLA in healthy donors. Study results and caveats: Serostatus for CMV was the only available immune exposure information. HLA allele associations emerged for roughly 16,000 TCR beta sequences in a later analysis, at 0.05 false discovery rate.

Researchers ran the PCR with 60 Vbeta and 13 Jbeta primers. The assay was immunoSEQ multiplex PCR, and TCRdb's table has in-frame clones only and misses some. The data show under 150,000 clones, around 72% seen once. Looked up from germline, CDR1 is SGDLS and CDR2 is YYNGEE. With V trimmed by 0 bases and J by 6 bases, 11 bases remained unmatched. This CDR3 region has 16 residues. On this clone itself: Its antigen is currently unknown.

Regarding donors, all were healthy bone marrow donors. Sequencing was performed on PBMCs. The source of this sequence is a woman in her thirties or forties in good health and CMV-seronegative. The rearrangement joins TRBV9 to TRBJ2-7; 8 nucleotides match TRBD1. The CDR3 DNA reads as TGTGCCAGCAGCGTAGGACAGGGGTTAGATTCGAGCGAGCAGTACTTC. This encodes CASSVGQGLDSSEQYF.